The 20 T cell receptor beta chains below all came from one sample that was sequenced in a study of cytomegalovirus exposure and HLA in healthy donors. Here immunoSEQ multiplex PCR was the method, and the copy in TCRdb shows in-frame clones only, minus some. The sample yields more than 300,000 clones, just over 85% seen once. Sequenced input: PBMCs. The receptors stem from a woman between 18 and 30 years old in good health and CMV-seronegative.

This chain uses TRBV5-1 with TRBJ1-1; TRBD1 is a possible D gene (6 bases). The V gene lost 2 bases and the J gene lost 3 bases, with 8 bases spanning the gap. This CDR3 comprises 13 residues. The germline gives CDR1 SGHRS, CDR2 YFSETQ. This CDR3 is CASSFEGDTEAFF. The CDR3 bases are TGCGCCAGCAGCTTTGAGGGGGACACTGAAGCTTTCTTT.

V gene TRBV18 combines with J gene TRBJ2-6, with 8 nucleotides matching TRBD1. Germline V gene sequence: CDR1 KGHSH, CDR2 LQKENI. The CDR3 is made up of 18 amino acids. The V gene end was trimmed by 6 bases and the J gene end by 0 bases; junction bases not matched to a gene: 10. The CDR3 region has the DNA TGTGCCAGCTCCCCGCGGGGCAGGGGGCTCTCTGGGGCCAACGTCCTGACTTTC. This translates into CASSPRGRGLSGANVLTF.

Worth noting for this clone: Other DNA variants within this sample encode the same CDR3. The genes are TRBV29-1 and TRBJ2-1; a weak D match, TRBD2 (6 bases). V lost 4 bases to trimming and J lost 7 bases, with 11 bases between them. Germline CDR1 SQVTM, CDR2 ANQGSEA. This CDR3 has 12 residues. CDR3 residues: CSVAGVGNEQFF. CDR3 DNA: TGCAGCGTTGCGGGAGTAGGGAATGAGCAGTTCTTC.

The chain employs TRBV19 and TRBJ2-1, with 9 bases identical to TRBD2. V dropped 3 bases and J dropped 5; count of bases not matched to a gene: 5. CDR1 and CDR2 from the germline V gene are LNHDA and SQIVND (reference sequence). The CDR3 loop spans 15 amino acids. The CDR3 sequence: CASSMNSGGHNEQFF. In DNA, the CDR3 is TGTGCCAGTAGTATGAATAGCGGGGGTCACAATGAGCAGTTCTTC.

The chain links TRBV2 to TRBJ2-7, with 9 positions matching TRBD1. This CDR3 has 14 residues. Trimming cost V 6 bases and J 6 bases; bases outside gene matches: 9. CDR1 is SNHLY, CDR2 FYNNEI, per germline. The CDR3 reads CASSSGTGSREQYF. CDR3 DNA: TGTGCCAGCAGCTCCGGGACAGGGTCTCGCGAGCAGTACTTC.

The chain links TRBV28 to TRBJ2-7; 7 bases match TRBD2. With 3 bases clipped from V and 1 base from J, the junction kept 6 bases outside the gene matches. Germline V gives CDR1 MDHEN, CDR2 SYDVKM. The CDR3 has 15 amino acids. Here the CDR3 reads CASSLLTSRSYEQYF. The CDR3 bases are TGTGCCAGCAGTTTGTTGACTAGCCGGTCCTACGAGCAGTACTTC.

V gene TRBV4-2 combines with J gene TRBJ2-1, with D unresolved. The CDR3 has 14 residues. The V end lost 0 bases, the J end lost 8 bases, and 11 bases lay between the germline ends. From germline, CDR1 is LGHNA and CDR2 YNFKEQ. DNA of the CDR3: TGTGCCAGCAGCCAAGAAGGCAGGTACGATGAGCAGTTCTTC. This encodes CASSQEGRYDEQFF.

The V gene is TRBV28, the J gene TRBJ1-5; D gene uncertain. V was clipped by 5 bases and J by 4 bases, with 21 bases between them. Germline V gives CDR1 MDHEN, CDR2 SYDVKM. CDR3 size: 17 residues. The CDR3 DNA is TGTGCCAGCAGTCGCCAGCACTTGAGGGTCGGGAATCAGCCCCAGCATTTT. Its protein is CASSRQHLRVGNQPQHF.

On this clone: In the same sample, other DNA sequences code for this CDR3. The chain links TRBV5-1 to TRBJ2-7; 8 bases agree with TRBD2. The germline gives CDR1 SGHRS, CDR2 YFSETQ. With V trimmed by 4 bases and J by 3 bases, 6 bases remained unmatched. The CDR3 has 14 amino acids. In DNA form, the CDR3 reads TGCGCCAGCAGCGAGAGGGGACTAGACTACGAGCAGTACTTC. Its translation: CASSERGLDYEQYF.

The V call is TRBV6-5, the J call TRBJ2-7; 9 bases agree with TRBD1. Germline V gene data show CDR1 as MNHEY and CDR2 as SVGAGI. The V and J ends lost 6 bases and 5 bases, in that order; junction bases with no gene match: 8. The CDR3 loop spans 14 amino acids. The CDR3 sequence is CASRGDRDYHEQYF. CDR3 DNA sequence: TGTGCCAGCAGGGGGGACAGGGATTACCACGAGCAGTACTTC.

The chain employs TRBV9 and TRBJ2-7; 7 bases fit TRBD1. This CDR3 has 14 residues. CDR1 is SGDLS, CDR2 YYNGEE, per germline. V gave up 3 bases and J gave up 2 bases; unmatched junction bases: 5. For the CDR3, the DNA is TGTGCCAGCAGCGAGACAGGGAATCCCTACGAGCAGTACTTC. The encoded protein is CASSETGNPYEQYF.

The chain is built from TRBV5-1 and TRBJ2-7; a weak D match, TRBD1 (6 bases). This CDR3 contains 13 residues. The germline V gene has CDR1 SGHRS and CDR2 YFSETQ. The ends were cut back, 7 bases at V and 1 base at J, with 12 bases in the middle. In nucleotides, the CDR3 is TGCGCCAGCGGGCAGGGGTTTTCCTACGAGCAGTACTTC. It encodes CASGQGFSYEQYF.

The chain links TRBV5-1 to TRBJ2-7, with D possibly matching TRBD2 (5 bases). The CDR3 sequence is 14 residues long. Germline V gene sequence: CDR1 SGHRS, CDR2 YFSETQ. V was cut by 0 bases and J by 5 bases, with 12 bases left in between. CDR3 residues: CASSLGPGVNEQYF. The CDR3 nucleotides are TGCGCCAGCAGCTTGGGACCCGGGGTCAACGAGCAGTACTTC.

The chain recombines TRBV7-2 with TRBJ1-1, with D tentatively TRBD1 (5 bases). Trimming cost V 1 base and J 6 bases, with 12 bases left between them. CDR1 and CDR2 from the germline V gene are SGHTA and FQGNSA. The CDR3 length is 14 residues. CDR3 amino acids: CASSLDGGRAEAFF. CDR3 nucleotide sequence: TGTGCCAGCAGCTTAGATGGGGGGAGGGCTGAAGCTTTCTTT.

V is TRBV2 and J is TRBJ2-1, with D maybe TRBD2 (6 bases). CDR3 length equals 11 residues. From germline, CDR1 is SNHLY and CDR2 FYNNEI. V was cut by 5 bases and J by 8 bases, with 7 bases left in between. The CDR3 is CASSRRDEQFF. In nucleotides, the CDR3 is TGTGCCAGCAGTCGGAGGGATGAGCAGTTCTTC.

The chain recombines TRBV6-5 with TRBJ2-2; tentative D call: TRBD2 (6 bases). Germline CDR1 is MNHEY and CDR2 is SVGAGI. There are 15 residues in the CDR3. Trimming cost V 5 bases and J 1 base, with 11 bases left between them. For the CDR3, the DNA is TGTGCCAGCAGTAAACTGGGGGGGAACACCGGGGAGCTGTTTTTT. Translated: CASSKLGGNTGELFF.

The V gene is TRBV27, the J gene TRBJ2-7; maybe TRBD1 (6 bases). CDR3 size: 16 residues. Per the germline V gene, CDR1 is MNHEY and CDR2 is SMNVEV (reference sequence). Trimming stripped 0 bases from V and 1 base from J, with 13 bases between. The CDR3 reads CASSLSTGHQSYEQYF. The CDR3, as DNA: TGTGCCAGCAGTTTATCAACGGGACACCAATCCTACGAGCAGTACTTC.

This clone was detected only once. This CDR3 is CASSPQGGYGYTF. The CDR3, as DNA: TGTGCCAGCAGCCCACAGGGGGGCTATGGCTACACCTTC. V gene TRBV27 combines with J gene TRBJ1-2; 8 nucleotides align to TRBD1. Germline V lookup: CDR1 MNHEY, CDR2 SMNVEV (reference sequence). The CDR3 extends over 13 amino acids. V dropped 6 bases and J dropped 4; count of bases not matched to a gene: 4.

V gene TRBV5-6 combines with J gene TRBJ2-1; 7 positions agree with TRBD1. V shed 2 bases and J 0 bases; nucleotides not matched to a gene: 2. Germline CDR1 and CDR2: SGHDT and YYEEEE. The CDR3 is 15 amino acids. The CDR3 DNA is TGTGCCAGCAGCTTAGGGACAGCCTCCTACAATGAGCAGTTCTTC. It is translated as CASSLGTASYNEQFF.

V gene TRBV29-1 combines with J gene TRBJ2-1; D gene ambiguous. The CDR3 spans 13 residues. CDR1 is SQVTM, CDR2 ANQGSEA, per germline. The V end lost 7 bases, the J end lost 0 bases, and 10 bases lay between the germline ends. CDR3 in DNA: TGCAGCGCTACCCAAAGCTCCTACAATGAGCAGTTCTTC. It translates to CSATQSSYNEQFF.